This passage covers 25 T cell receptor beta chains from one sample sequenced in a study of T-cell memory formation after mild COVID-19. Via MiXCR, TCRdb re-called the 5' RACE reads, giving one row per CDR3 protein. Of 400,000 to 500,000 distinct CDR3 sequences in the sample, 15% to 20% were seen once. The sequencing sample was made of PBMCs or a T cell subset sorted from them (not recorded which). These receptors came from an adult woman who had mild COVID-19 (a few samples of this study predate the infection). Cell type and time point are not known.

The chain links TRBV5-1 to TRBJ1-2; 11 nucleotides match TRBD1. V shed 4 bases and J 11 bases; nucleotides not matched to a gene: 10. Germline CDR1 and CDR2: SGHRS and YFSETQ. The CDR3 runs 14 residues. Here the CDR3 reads CASSDSPDRGLYTF. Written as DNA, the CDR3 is TGCGCCAGCAGCGACTCCCCGGACAGGGGGCTGTACACCTTC.

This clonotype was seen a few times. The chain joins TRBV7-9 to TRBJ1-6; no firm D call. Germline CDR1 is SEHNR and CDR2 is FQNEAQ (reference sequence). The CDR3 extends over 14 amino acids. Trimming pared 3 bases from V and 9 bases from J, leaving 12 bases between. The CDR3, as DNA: TGTGCCAGCAGCTTGGACCCTATCAGTTCACCCCTCCACTTT. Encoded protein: CASSLDPISSPLHF. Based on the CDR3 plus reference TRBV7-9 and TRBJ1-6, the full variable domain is DTGVSQNPRHKITKRGQNVTFRCDPISEHNRLYWYRQTLGQGPEFLTYFQNEAQLEKSRLLSDRFSAERPKGSFSTLEIQRTEQGDSAMYLCASSLDPISSPLHFGNGTRLTVT.

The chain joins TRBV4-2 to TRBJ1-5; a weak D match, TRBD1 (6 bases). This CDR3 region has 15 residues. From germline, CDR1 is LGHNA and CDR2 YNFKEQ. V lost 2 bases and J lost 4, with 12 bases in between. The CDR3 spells CASSQPQGRNQPQHF. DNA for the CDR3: TGTGCCAGCAGCCAACCCCAGGGGCGGAATCAGCCCCAGCATTTT.

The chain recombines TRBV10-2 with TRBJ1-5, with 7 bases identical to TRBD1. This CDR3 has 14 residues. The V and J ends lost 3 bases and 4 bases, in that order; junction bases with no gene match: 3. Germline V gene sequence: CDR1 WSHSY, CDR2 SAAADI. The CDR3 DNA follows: TGCGCCAGCAGTGATGACAGGGTGAATCAGCCCCAGCATTTT. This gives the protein CASSDDRVNQPQHF.

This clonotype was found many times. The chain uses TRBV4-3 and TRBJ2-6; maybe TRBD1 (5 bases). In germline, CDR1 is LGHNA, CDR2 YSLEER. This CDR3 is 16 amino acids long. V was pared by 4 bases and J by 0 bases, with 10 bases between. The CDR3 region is CASSRQRGSGANVLTF. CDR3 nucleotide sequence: TGCGCCAGCAGCCGGCAAAGGGGCTCTGGGGCCAACGTCCTGACTTTC.

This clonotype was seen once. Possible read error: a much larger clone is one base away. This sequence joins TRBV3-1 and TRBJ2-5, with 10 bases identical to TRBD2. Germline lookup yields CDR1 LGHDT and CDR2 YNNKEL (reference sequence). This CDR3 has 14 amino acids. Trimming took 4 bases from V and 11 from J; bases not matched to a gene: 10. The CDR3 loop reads CASSPPSSGGNQYF. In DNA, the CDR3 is TGTGCCAGCAGCCCTCCATCTAGCGGGGGAAATCAGTACTTC.

The CDR3 reads CASSDGGGWYGYTF. CDR3 nucleotide sequence: TGTGCCAGCTCGGACGGCGGCGGGTGGTATGGCTACACCTTC. This sequence joins TRBV9 and TRBJ1-2, with D unclear. Germline assignment: CDR1 SGDLS and CDR2 YYNGEE. The CDR3 is made up of 14 amino acids. V was clipped by 7 bases and J by 5 bases, with 18 bases between them.

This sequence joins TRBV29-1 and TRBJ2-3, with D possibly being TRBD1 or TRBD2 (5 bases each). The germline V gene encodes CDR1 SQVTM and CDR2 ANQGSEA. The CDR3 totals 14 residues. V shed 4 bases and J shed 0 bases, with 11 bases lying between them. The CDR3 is CSVGAGSSTDTQYF. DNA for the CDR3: TGCAGCGTTGGCGCAGGGAGTAGCACAGATACGCAGTATTTT.

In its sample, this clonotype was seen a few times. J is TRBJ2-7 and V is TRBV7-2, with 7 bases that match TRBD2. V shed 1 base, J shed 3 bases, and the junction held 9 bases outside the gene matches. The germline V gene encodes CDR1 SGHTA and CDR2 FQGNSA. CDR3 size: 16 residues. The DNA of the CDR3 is TGTGCCAGCAGCTTAGATCGGGCTAGCGGTTACTACGAGCAGTACTTC. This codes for CASSLDRASGYYEQYF.

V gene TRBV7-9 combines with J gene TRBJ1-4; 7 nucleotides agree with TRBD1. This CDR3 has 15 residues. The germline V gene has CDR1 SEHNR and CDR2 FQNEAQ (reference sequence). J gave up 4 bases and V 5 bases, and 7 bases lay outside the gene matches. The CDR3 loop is CASSLRTGVNEKLFF. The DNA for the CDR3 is TGTGCCAGCAGCCTAAGGACAGGAGTTAATGAAAAACTGTTTTTT.

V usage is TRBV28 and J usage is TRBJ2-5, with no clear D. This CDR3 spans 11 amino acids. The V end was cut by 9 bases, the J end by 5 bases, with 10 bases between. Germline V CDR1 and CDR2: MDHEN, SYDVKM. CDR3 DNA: TGTGCCAGTGCTACTCAGGAGACCCAGTACTTC. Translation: CASATQETQYF. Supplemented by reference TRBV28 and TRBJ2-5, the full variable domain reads DVKVTQSSRYLVKRTGEKVFLECVQDMDHENMFWYRQDPGLGLRLIYFSYDVKMKEKGDIPEGYSVSREKKERFSLILESASTNQTSMYLCASATQETQYFGPGTRLLVL.

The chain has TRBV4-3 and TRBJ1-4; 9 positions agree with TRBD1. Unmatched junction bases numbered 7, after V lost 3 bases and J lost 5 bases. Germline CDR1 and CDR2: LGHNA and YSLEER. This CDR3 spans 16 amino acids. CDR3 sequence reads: CASSHVAGTGNEKLFF. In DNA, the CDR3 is TGCGCCAGCAGCCATGTTGCGGGGACAGGGAATGAAAAACTGTTTTTT.

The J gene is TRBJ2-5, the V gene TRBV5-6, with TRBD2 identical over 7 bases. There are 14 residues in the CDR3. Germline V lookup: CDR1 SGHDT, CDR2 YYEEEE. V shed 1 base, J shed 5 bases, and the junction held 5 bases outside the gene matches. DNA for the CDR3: TGTGCCAGCAGCTTGTCCTGGGAGGGGGAGACCCAGTACTTC. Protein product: CASSLSWEGETQYF.

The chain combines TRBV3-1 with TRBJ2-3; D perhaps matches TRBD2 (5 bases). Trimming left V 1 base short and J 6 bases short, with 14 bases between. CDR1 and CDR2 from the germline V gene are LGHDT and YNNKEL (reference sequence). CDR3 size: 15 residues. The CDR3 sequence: CASSQAGLAGDTQYF. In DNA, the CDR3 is TGTGCCAGCAGCCAAGCCGGCCTAGCCGGGGATACGCAGTATTTT.

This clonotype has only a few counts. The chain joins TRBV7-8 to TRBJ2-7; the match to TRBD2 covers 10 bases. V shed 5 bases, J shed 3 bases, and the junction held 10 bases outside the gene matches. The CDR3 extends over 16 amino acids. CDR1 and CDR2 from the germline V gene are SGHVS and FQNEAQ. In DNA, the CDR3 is TGTGCCAGCAGCCCATGGGCTACTAGCGGGGTCTACGAGCAGTACTTC. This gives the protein CASSPWATSGVYEQYF.

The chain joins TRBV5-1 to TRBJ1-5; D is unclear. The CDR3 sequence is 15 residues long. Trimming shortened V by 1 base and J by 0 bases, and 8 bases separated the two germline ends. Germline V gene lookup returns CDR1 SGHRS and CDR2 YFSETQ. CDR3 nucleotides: TGCGCCAGCAGCTTGACCCCTTATAGCAATCAGCCCCAGCATTTT. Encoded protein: CASSLTPYSNQPQHF.

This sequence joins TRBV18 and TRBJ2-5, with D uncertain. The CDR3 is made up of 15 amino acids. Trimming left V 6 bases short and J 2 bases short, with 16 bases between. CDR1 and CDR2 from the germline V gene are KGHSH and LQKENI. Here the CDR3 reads CASSPIKSQQETQYF. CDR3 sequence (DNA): TGTGCCAGCTCCCCGATCAAATCACAACAAGAGACCCAGTACTTC.

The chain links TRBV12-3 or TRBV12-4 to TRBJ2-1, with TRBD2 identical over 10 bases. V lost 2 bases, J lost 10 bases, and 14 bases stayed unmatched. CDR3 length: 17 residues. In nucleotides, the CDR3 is TGTGCCAGCAGTTTACAGCCTAGCGGGGGACACCGCGGGGAGCAGTTCTTC. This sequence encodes CASSLQPSGGHRGEQFF.

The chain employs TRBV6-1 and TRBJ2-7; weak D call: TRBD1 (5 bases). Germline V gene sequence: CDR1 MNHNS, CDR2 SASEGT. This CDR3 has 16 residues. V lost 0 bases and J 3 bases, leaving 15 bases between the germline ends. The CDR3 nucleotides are TGTGCCAGCAGTGAAGCGTGGCAGGGCTTACGCTACGAGCAGTACTTC. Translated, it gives CASSEAWQGLRYEQYF.

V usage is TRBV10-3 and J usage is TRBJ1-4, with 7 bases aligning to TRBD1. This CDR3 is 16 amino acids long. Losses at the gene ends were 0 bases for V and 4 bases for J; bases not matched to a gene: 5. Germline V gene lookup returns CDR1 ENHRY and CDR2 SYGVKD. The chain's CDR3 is CAISESGGSGNEKLFF. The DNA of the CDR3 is TGTGCCATCAGTGAGTCAGGGGGCAGTGGTAATGAAAAACTGTTTTTT.

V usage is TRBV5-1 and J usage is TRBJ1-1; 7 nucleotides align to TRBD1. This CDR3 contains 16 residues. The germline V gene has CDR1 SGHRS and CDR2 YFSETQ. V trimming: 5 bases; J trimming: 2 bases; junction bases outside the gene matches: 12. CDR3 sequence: CASRRVYRGLNTEAFF. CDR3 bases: TGCGCCAGCAGGAGGGTTTACAGGGGTCTAAACACTGAAGCTTTCTTT.

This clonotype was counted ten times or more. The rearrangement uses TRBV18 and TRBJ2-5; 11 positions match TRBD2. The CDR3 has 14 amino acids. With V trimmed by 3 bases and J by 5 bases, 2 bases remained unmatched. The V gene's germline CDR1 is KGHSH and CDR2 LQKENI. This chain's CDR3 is CASSPGTSGETQYF. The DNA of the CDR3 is TGTGCCAGCTCACCCGGGACTAGCGGCGAGACCCAGTACTTC.

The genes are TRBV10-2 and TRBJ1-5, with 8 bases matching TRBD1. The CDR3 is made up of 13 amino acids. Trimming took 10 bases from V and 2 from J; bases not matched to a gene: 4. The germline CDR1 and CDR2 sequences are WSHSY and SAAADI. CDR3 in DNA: TGCGCCACCCGGGGACAGGGCAATCAGCCCCAGCATTTT. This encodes CATRGQGNQPQHF.

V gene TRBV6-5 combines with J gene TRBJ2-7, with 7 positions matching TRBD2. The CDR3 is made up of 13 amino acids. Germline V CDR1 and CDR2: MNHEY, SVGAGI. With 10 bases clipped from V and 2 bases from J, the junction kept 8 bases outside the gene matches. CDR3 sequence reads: CATLSTSPYEQYF. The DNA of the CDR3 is TGTGCCACCCTTTCGACTAGCCCCTACGAGCAGTACTTC.

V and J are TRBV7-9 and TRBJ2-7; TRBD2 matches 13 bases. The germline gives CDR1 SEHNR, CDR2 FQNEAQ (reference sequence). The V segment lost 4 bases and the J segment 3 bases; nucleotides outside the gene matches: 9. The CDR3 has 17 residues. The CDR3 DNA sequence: TGTGCCAGCAGCTCCCCTGGGACTAGCGGGATAAGCTACGAGCAGTACTTC. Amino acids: CASSSPGTSGISYEQYF. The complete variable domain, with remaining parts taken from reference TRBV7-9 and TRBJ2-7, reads DTGVSQNPRHKITKRGQNVTFRCDPISEHNRLYWYRQTLGQGPEFLTYFQNEAQLEKSRLLSDRFSAERPKGSFSTLEIQRTEQGDSAMYLCASSSPGTSGISYEQYFGPGTRLTVT.